The rows below give T cell receptor beta chains drawn from one sample of a study of neurological immune-mediated disorders. TCRdb passed the 5' RACE reads through MiXCR, listing each CDR3 protein once. Of 26,000 or so distinct CDR3 sequences listed, roughly 12% are singletons. What was sequenced was PBMCs. These receptors all come from a man between 60 and 70 years old in good health. Each CDR3 is given with its conserved first and last residue. D genes are given only for firm matches. Clone sizes are given selectively: once, few, many, or a class where the clone is expanded.

cdr3_aa | cdr3_nt | clone_size | j_call | v_call | d_call
CASSLETEEEQYF | TGCGCCAGCAGCTTGGAGACGGAGGAAGAGCAGTACTTC | medium-sized | TRBJ2-7 | TRBV5-1 | -
CASSLATGNNEKLFF | TGTGCCAGCAGCTTAGCTACAGGGAATAATGAAAAACTGTTTTTT | many | TRBJ1-4 | TRBV7-9 | -
CASRQLAAGWTDTQYF | TGTGCCAGCAGGCAACTAGCGGCAGGGTGGACAGATACGCAGTATTTT | many | TRBJ2-3 | TRBV12-3/TRBV12-4 | TRBD2
CASSRTKSTDTQYF | TGTGCCAGCAGCCGTACAAAGAGCACAGATACGCAGTATTTT | many | TRBJ2-3 | TRBV7-2 | -
CASSYRGETQYF | TGTGCCAGCAGTTACCGAGGGGAGACCCAGTACTTC | many | TRBJ2-5 | TRBV6-6 | -
CSASYLEQETQYF | TGCAGTGCTAGCTACCTAGAACAAGAGACCCAGTACTTC | many | TRBJ2-5 | TRBV20-1 | -
CASSAGTGGYEQYF | TGTGCCAGCAGTGCCGGGACAGGGGGCTACGAGCAGTACTTC | many | TRBJ2-7 | TRBV28 | TRBD1
CASSAGQEIEKLFF | TGTGCCAGCAGTGCCGGACAAGAGATTGAAAAACTGTTTTTT | many | TRBJ1-4 | TRBV2 | -
CATQAAGGGASPYF | TGTGCCACCCAGGCTGCAGGCGGGGGGGCTTCTCCGTATTTT | many | TRBJ2-3 | TRBV10-3 | TRBD2
CASSHARDRENIQYF | TGTGCCAGCAGCCACGCCCGGGACAGGGAAAACATTCAGTACTTC | many | TRBJ2-4 | TRBV3-1 | TRBD1
CASSQGVGANYGYTF | TGTGCCAGCAGCCAAGGTGTCGGGGCTAACTATGGCTACACCTTC | many | TRBJ1-2 | TRBV3-1 | -
CASSQDSTESSGYTF | TGTGCCAGCAGCCAAGATTCTACAGAGAGCTCTGGCTACACCTTC | many | TRBJ1-2 | TRBV3-1 | -
CASSLRMSYEQYF | TGCGCCAGCAGCTTAAGGATGTCCTACGAGCAGTACTTC | many | TRBJ2-7 | TRBV5-1 | -
CSVVLMTGQGEVDTQYF | TGCAGCGTCGTGTTGATGACCGGACAGGGGGAGGTGGATACGCAGTATTTT | many | TRBJ2-3 | TRBV29-1 | TRBD1
CSATLPGLDYNEQFF | TGCAGTGCTACACTCCCGGGACTAGACTACAATGAGCAGTTCTTC | - | TRBJ2-1 | TRBV20-1 | TRBD2
CAISEPQTGNEQYF | TGTGCCATCAGTGAGCCCCAGACAGGGAACGAGCAGTACTTC | many | TRBJ2-7 | TRBV10-3 | TRBD1
CAISRAGMNTEAFF | TGTGCCATCAGTCGGGCAGGGATGAACACTGAAGCTTTCTTT | many | TRBJ1-1 | TRBV10-3 | -
CASSPPDSYEQYF | TGCGCCAGCAGCCCCCCGGACTCCTACGAGCAGTACTTC | many | TRBJ2-7 | TRBV5-1 | -
CASSVGAVVYEQYF | TGTGCCAGCAGCGTAGGGGCGGTGGTATACGAGCAGTACTTC | many | TRBJ2-7 | TRBV9 | -
CSASTVAEKLFF | TGCAGTGCTTCTACGGTTGCAGAAAAACTGTTTTTT | many | TRBJ1-4 | TRBV20-1 | -
CASSQAGEAFF | TGTGCCAGCAGCCAAGCGGGTGAAGCTTTCTTT | - | TRBJ1-1 | TRBV3-1 | -
CASSTIGQGAEAFF | TGTGCCAGCAGCACGATTGGACAGGGCGCTGAAGCTTTCTTT | many | TRBJ1-1 | TRBV7-8 | TRBD1
CASSPSANTGELFF | TGTGCCAGCAGCCCATCGGCGAACACCGGGGAGCTGTTTTTT | many | TRBJ2-2 | TRBV7-9 | -
CASSVGRQETQYF | TGTGCCAGCAGCGTGGGCAGACAAGAGACCCAGTACTTC | many | TRBJ2-5 | TRBV6-6 | -
CSASRDYEQYF | TGCAGTGCTAGCAGGGACTACGAGCAGTACTTC | many | TRBJ2-7 | TRBV20-1 | -
CSVVRQGNPETQYF | TGCAGCGTTGTGAGGCAGGGGAACCCAGAGACCCAGTACTTC | many | TRBJ2-5 | TRBV29-1 | -
CASSDQAYEQYF | TGTGCCAGCAGTGACCAGGCTTACGAGCAGTACTTC | many | TRBJ2-7 | TRBV2 | -
CASSLDNNEQFF | TGTGCCAGCAGCTTGGACAACAATGAGCAGTTCTTC | many | TRBJ2-1 | TRBV5-5 | -
CASSFGITGELFF | TGTGCCAGCAGTTTTGGGATCACCGGGGAGCTGTTTTTT | many | TRBJ2-2 | TRBV12-3/TRBV12-4 | -
CASSLLLEERSYNEQFF | TGCGCCAGCAGCCTGCTTCTCGAGGAGAGGTCCTACAATGAGCAGTTCTTC | many | TRBJ2-1 | TRBV4-3 | -
CATSDLLAEQETQYF | TGTGCCACCAGTGACCTCCTAGCGGAACAAGAGACCCAGTACTTC | many | TRBJ2-5 | TRBV24-1 | TRBD2
CASELSGEGRQFF | TGTGCCAGCGAGCTCTCAGGGGAGGGTAGGCAGTTCTTC | - | TRBJ2-1 | TRBV28 | -
CASSQGLAGPSETQYF | TGTGCCAGCAGCCAGGGGCTAGCGGGACCCTCAGAGACCCAGTACTTC | many | TRBJ2-5 | TRBV3-1 | TRBD2
CASSELGWRNTGELFF | TGTGCCAGCAGTGAACTGGGGTGGAGGAACACCGGGGAGCTGTTTTTT | many | TRBJ2-2 | TRBV2 | -
CASSLSASGNFDIQYF | TGTGCCAGCAGTTTATCGGCTAGCGGTAACTTCGACATTCAGTACTTC | many | TRBJ2-4 | TRBV28 | TRBD2
CSARPNSAEQFF | TGCAGTGCTAGACCTAATAGTGCTGAGCAGTTCTTC | - | TRBJ2-1 | TRBV20-1 | -
CASSVVTGSSGANVLTF | TGTGCCAGCAGCGTAGTAACTGGGTCCTCTGGGGCCAACGTCCTGACTTTC | many | TRBJ2-6 | TRBV9 | -
CASSLRTSGRFVETQYF | TGTGCCAGCAGTTTAAGGACTAGCGGGAGGTTTGTGGAGACCCAGTACTTC | many | TRBJ2-5 | TRBV28 | TRBD2
CASSPGSEKLFF | TGTGCCAGCAGCCCAGGAAGTGAAAAACTGTTTTTT | many | TRBJ1-4 | TRBV7-9 | -
CAITVTGYGYTF | TGTGCCATCACCGTTACAGGGTATGGCTACACCTTC | many | TRBJ1-2 | TRBV10-3 | -
CASSYSSGGGYEQYF | TGTGCCAGCAGTTACTCCTCAGGGGGGGGGTACGAGCAGTACTTC | many | TRBJ2-7 | TRBV6-6 | -
CASSQDRGKERGYTF | TGCGCCAGCAGCCAAGATCGGGGGAAGGAGAGGGGCTACACCTTC | many | TRBJ1-2 | TRBV4-1 | -
CARGPEGHRGRTYEQYF | TGTGCCAGAGGACCCGAGGGACACAGGGGGCGTACTTACGAGCAGTACTTC | many | TRBJ2-7 | TRBV18 | TRBD1
CASSPVRQGRTEAFF | TGTGCCAGCTCACCAGTTAGACAGGGGAGGACTGAAGCTTTCTTT | many | TRBJ1-1 | TRBV18 | TRBD1
CASSLDLTEAFF | TGCGCCAGCAGCTTGGACCTGACTGAAGCTTTCTTT | - | TRBJ1-1 | TRBV5-1 | -
CSAPFLTPGQGSFF | TGCAGCGCGCCTTTTCTAACCCCGGGACAGGGTTCCTTCTTC | many | TRBJ2-1 | TRBV29-1 | TRBD1
CASSLVQGKGASNTEAFF | TGTGCCAGCAGCCTGGTGCAAGGAAAGGGGGCGAGTAACACTGAAGCTTTCTTT | many | TRBJ1-1 | TRBV3-1 | TRBD1
CSAGGPAETQYF | TGCAGTGCTGGGGGTCCCGCGGAGACCCAGTACTTC | many | TRBJ2-5 | TRBV20-1 | -
CASSSQGSAFF | TGTGCCAGCAGTTCCCAGGGTTCAGCTTTCTTT | many | TRBJ1-1 | TRBV6-2/TRBV6-3 | -